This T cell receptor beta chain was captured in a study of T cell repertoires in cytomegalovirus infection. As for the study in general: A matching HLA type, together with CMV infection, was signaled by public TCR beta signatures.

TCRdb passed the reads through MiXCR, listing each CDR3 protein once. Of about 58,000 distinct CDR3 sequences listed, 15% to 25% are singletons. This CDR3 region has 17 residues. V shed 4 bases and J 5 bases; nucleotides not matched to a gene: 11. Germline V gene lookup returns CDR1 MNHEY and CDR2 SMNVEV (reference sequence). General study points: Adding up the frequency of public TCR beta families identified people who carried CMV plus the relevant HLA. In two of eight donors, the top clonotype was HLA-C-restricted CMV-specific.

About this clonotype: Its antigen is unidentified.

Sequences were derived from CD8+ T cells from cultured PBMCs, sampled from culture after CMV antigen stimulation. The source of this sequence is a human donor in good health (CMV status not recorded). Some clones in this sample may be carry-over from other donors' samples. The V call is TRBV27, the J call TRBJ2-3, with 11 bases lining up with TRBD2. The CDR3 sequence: CASSSLGLAGYLDTQYF. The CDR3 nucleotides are TGTGCCAGCAGTTCCCTAGGACTAGCGGGCTATTTAGATACGCAGTATTTT.